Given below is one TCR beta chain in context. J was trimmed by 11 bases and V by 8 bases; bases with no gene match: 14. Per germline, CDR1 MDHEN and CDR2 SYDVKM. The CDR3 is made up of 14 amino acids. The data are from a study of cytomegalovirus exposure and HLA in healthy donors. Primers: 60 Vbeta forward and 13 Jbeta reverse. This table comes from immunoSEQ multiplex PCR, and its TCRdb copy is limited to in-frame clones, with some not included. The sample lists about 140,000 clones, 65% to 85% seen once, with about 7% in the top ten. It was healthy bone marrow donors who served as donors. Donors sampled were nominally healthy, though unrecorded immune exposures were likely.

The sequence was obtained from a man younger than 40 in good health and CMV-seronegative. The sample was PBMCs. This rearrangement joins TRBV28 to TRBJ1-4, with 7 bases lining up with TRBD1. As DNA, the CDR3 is TGTGCCAGCGTCAGGGGGGACCCCCTGGGGAAACTGTTTTTT. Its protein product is CASVRGDPLGKLFF. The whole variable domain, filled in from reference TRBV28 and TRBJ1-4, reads DVKVTQSSRYLVKRTGEKVFLECVQDMDHENMFWYRQDPGLGLRLIYFSYDVKMKEKGDIPEGYSVSREKKERFSLILESASTNQTSMYLCASVRGDPLGKLFFGSGTQLSVL.